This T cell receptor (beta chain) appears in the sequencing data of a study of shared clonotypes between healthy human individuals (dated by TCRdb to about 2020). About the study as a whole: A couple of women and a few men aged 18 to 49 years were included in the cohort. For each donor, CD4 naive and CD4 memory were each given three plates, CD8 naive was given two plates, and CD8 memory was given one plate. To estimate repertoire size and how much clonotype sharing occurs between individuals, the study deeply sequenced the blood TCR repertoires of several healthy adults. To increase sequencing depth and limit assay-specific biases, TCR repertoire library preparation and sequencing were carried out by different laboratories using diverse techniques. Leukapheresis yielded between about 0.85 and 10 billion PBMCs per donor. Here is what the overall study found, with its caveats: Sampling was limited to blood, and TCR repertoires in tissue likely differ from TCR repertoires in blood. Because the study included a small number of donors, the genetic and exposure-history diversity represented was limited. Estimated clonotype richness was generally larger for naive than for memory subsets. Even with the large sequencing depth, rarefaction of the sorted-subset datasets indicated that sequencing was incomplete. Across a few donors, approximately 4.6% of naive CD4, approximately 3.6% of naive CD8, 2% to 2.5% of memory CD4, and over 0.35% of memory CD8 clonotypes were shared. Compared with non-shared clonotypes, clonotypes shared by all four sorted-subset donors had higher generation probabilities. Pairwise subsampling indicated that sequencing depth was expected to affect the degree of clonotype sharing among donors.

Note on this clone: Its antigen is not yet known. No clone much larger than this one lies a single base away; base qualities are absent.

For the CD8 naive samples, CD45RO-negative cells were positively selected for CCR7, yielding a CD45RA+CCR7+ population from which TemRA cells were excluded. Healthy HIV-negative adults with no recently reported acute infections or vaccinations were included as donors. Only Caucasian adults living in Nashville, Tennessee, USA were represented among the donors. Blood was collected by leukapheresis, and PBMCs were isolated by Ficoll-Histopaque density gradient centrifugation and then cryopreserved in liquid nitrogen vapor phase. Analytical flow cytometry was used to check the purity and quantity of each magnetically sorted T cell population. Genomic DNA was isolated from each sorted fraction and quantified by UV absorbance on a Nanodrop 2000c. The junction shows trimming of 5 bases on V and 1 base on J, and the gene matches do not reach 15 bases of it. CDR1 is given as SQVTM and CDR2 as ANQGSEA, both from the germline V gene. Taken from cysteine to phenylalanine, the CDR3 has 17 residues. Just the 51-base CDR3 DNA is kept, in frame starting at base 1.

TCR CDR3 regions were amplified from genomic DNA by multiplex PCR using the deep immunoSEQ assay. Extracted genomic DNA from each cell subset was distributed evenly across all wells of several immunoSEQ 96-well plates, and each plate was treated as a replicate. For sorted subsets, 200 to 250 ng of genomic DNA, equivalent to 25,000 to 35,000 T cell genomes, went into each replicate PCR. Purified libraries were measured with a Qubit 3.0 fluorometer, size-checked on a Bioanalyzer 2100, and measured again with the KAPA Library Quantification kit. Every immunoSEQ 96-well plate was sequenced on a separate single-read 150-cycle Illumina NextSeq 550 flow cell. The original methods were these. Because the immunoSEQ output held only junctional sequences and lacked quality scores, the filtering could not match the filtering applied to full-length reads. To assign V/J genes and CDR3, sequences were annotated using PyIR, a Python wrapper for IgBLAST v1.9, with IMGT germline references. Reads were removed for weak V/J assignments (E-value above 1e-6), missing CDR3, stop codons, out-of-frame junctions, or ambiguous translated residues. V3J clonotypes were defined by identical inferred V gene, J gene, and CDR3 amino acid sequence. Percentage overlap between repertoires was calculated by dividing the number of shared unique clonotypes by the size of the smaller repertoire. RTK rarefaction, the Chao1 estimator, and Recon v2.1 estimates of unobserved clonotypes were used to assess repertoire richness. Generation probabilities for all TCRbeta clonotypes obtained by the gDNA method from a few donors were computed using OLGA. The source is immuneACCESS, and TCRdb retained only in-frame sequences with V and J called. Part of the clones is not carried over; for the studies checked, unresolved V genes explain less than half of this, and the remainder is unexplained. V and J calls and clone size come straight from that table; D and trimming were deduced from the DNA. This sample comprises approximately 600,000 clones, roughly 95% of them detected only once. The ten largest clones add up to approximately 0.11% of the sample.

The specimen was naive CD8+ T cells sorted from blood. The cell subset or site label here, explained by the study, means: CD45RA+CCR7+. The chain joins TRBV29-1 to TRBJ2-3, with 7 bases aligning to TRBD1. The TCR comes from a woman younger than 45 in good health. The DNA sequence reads TGCAGCGTTCGGGGACAGCGCCTCACCCTTGGCACAGATACGCAGTATTTT. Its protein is CSVRGQRLTLGTDTQYF.